A single sample is the source of the 2 T cell receptor beta chains below, sequenced in a study of cytomegalovirus exposure and HLA in healthy donors. Vbeta (60) and Jbeta (13) primers were used in the PCR. Assay used: immunoSEQ multiplex PCR; TCRdb lists only in-frame clones, some missing. The sample consists of roughly 240,000 clones, 82% of them appearing once. What was sequenced was PBMCs. The receptors originated from a woman between 40 and 50 years old in good health and CMV-seropositive.

The chain employs TRBV30 and TRBJ1-1, with D possibly TRBD1 on 5 matching bases. Trimming left V 4 bases short and J 5 bases short, with 14 bases between. This CDR3 is built from 13 residues. From germline, CDR1 is GTSNPN and CDR2 SVGIG (reference sequence). This chain's CDR3 is CAWTRQMGTEAFF. CDR3 DNA: TGTGCCTGGACCCGACAGATGGGTACTGAAGCTTTCTTT.

This chain connects TRBV9 to TRBJ2-1, with D possibly matching TRBD2 (6 bases). V was pared by 4 bases and J by 6 bases, with 17 bases between. Germline CDR1 is SGDLS and CDR2 is YYNGEE. The CDR3 extends over 15 amino acids. CDR3 bases: TGTGCCAGCAGCACTCGTACGCGGGGTCCCAATGAGCAGTTCTTC. Amino acids: CASSTRTRGPNEQFF.